The T cell receptor beta chain described here comes from a study of blood T cell repertoires in COVID-19. Looking at the study overall: COVID-19 samples, acute and convalescent, were from the United States, Italy and Spain. PBMCs, B-cell-depleted T cells, or T cells provided the cDNA or gDNA that made up the material.

Authors' methods: From reference gene primer amplification, estimates of nucleated cell counts were derived. Here immunoSEQ multiplex PCR was the method, and the copy in TCRdb shows in-frame clones only, minus some. That table supplies the V and J calls and clone size; D and trimming were determined from the DNA. Of about 300,000 clones listed, around 88% are singletons. CDR1 and CDR2 from the germline V gene are SGHDT and YYEEEE. The V end was cut by 4 bases, the J end by 5 bases, with 15 bases between. CDR3 length: 14 residues. This chain connects TRBV5-6 to TRBJ1-1; D is uncertain. Sequenced input: peripheral blood. This clonotype was sampled from a young woman who had recovered from COVID-19. CDR3: CASSLPGRWTEAFF. The CDR3 coding sequence is TGTGCCAGCAGCCTCCCCGGGAGGTGGACTGAAGCTTTCTTT. The full variable domain, in which reference TRBV5-6 and TRBJ1-1 provide the parts outside the CDR3, is DAGVTQSPTHLIKTRGQQVTLRCSPKSGHDTVSWYQQALGQGPQFIFQYYEEEERQRGNFPDRFSGHQFPNYSSELNVNALLLGDSALYLCASSLPGRWTEAFFGQGTRLTVV.